What follows are 7 T cell receptor beta chains derived from one specimen sequenced in a study of T cell repertoires in cytomegalovirus infection. TCRdb itself ran the reads through MiXCR, one entry per CDR3 protein. Altogether some 440,000 distinct CDR3 sequences are present, approximately 30% being singletons, with the ten largest covering approximately 14%. The material sequenced was PBMCs. Receptors were obtained from a human donor in good health (CMV status not recorded). Some clones in this sample may be carry-over from other donors' samples.

This clonotype appeared many times. The genes are TRBV7-2 and TRBJ2-2; 7 bases agree with TRBD1. CDR1 SGHTA and CDR2 FQGNSA come from the germline V gene. CDR3 length: 14 amino acids. With V trimmed by 1 base and J by 7 bases, 3 bases remained unmatched. This CDR3 is CASSLGQGFGELFF. The CDR3 nucleotides read TGTGCCAGCAGCTTAGGACAGGGCTTCGGGGAGCTGTTTTTT. The full variable domain, completed using reference TRBV7-2 and TRBJ2-2, is GAGVSQSPSNKVTEKGKDVELRCDPISGHTALYWYRQSLGQGLEFLIYFQGNSAPDKSGLPSDRFSAERTGGSVSTLTIQRTQQEDSAVYLCASSLGQGFGELFFGEGSRLTVL.

This clonotype was found a few times. The chain couples TRBV27 to TRBJ1-4; D possibly corresponds to TRBD1 (5 bases). Per germline, CDR1 MNHEY and CDR2 SMNVEV (reference sequence). The V end was cut by 1 base, the J end by 8 bases, with 14 bases between. The CDR3 is made up of 15 amino acids. The CDR3 sequence is CASSLWSGQGEKLFF. CDR3 DNA: TGTGCCAGCAGTTTATGGTCGGGGCAAGGGGAAAAACTGTTTTTT.

This clonotype was seen just once. The CDR3 loop is CASSQDYGDTQYF. In DNA, the CDR3 is TGCGCCAGCAGCCAAGATTATGGAGATACGCAGTATTTT. V gene TRBV4-3 combines with J gene TRBJ2-3; D not resolved. Germline loops: CDR1 LGHNA, CDR2 YSLEER. This CDR3 is built from 13 residues. Trimming shortened V by 0 bases and J by 5 bases, and 6 bases separated the two germline ends.

This chain uses TRBV6-2 or TRBV6-3 with TRBJ2-5; 8 bases align to TRBD1. V gave up 10 bases and J gave up 2 bases; unmatched junction bases: 3. Germline CDR1 reads MNHEY; CDR2 reads SVGEGT. This CDR3 is built from 12 residues. The CDR3 DNA sequence: TGTGCCACTGGACAGGGACAAGAGACCCAGTACTTC. Amino acid sequence: CATGQGQETQYF.

This clonotype appeared a few times. The CDR3 loop is CASSYSWGTLGEQYF. Written as DNA, the CDR3 is TGTGCCAGCAGTTACTCTTGGGGGACCCTTGGCGAGCAGTACTTC. The gene calls are TRBV6-5 and TRBJ2-7, with D perhaps TRBD1 or TRBD2 (5 bases each). Trimming stripped 0 bases from V and 6 bases from J, with 15 bases between. The CDR3 is 15 amino acids. The germline V gene encodes CDR1 MNHEY and CDR2 SVGAGI.

V usage is TRBV2 and J usage is TRBJ2-1; D is ambiguous. The CDR3 is 16 residues long. V lost 3 bases, J lost 0 bases, and 12 bases lay in between. Germline lookup yields CDR1 SNHLY and CDR2 FYNNEI. CDR3 bases: TGTGCCAGCAGTGAGTTTTACGAAAGCTCCTACAATGAGCAGTTCTTC. This sequence encodes CASSEFYESSYNEQFF.

To note about this clonotype: The junction departs from the called germline gene at one end, perhaps through a read error. This chain joins TRBV7-2 and TRBJ1-1; D uncertain. This CDR3 is 13 amino acids long. Germline-derived CDR1 and CDR2 are SGHTA and FQGNSA. CDR3 residues: CASRFSVPCEAFF. The CDR3, as DNA: TGTGCCAGCCGCTTTTCTGTTCCTTGTGAAGCTTTCTTT. The whole variable domain, filled in from reference TRBV7-2 and TRBJ1-1, reads GAGVSQSPSNKVTEKGKDVELRCDPISGHTALYWYRQSLGQGLEFLIYFQGNSAPDKSGLPSDRFSAERTGGSVSTLTIQRTQQEDSAVYLCASRFSVPCEAFFGQGTRLTVV.